A selection of T cell receptor beta chains follows, all from one sample in a study of shared clonotypes between healthy human individuals. The table came from immunoSEQ multiplex PCR; TCRdb's copy has only in-frame clones and leaves some out. The sample carries millions of clones, 90% to 95% recorded once. Material for sequencing was naive CD8+ T cells from PBMCs. The receptors here all came from a man in his late teens or twenties in good health. Some clones in this sample may be carry-over from other donors' samples. Each CDR3 is given with its conserved first and last residue. D genes are given only for firm matches. Clone size appears in some rows only: once, few, many, or a class for an expanded clone.

j_gene,abundance,d_gene,v_gene,CDR3nt,CDR3aa
TRBJ2-7,-,-,TRBV19,TGTGCCAGTAGTTGGGCGACATTCTCCGGAGAGCAGTACTTC,CASSWATFSGEQYF
TRBJ1-1,-,-,TRBV6-1,TGTGCCAGCGAATTCTCTGACAGGACAAACACTGAAGCTTTCTTT,CASEFSDRTNTEAFF
TRBJ1-4,-,TRBD1,TRBV28,TGTGCCAGCAGTTTCGGGACAGGCGGAAATGAAAAACTGTTTTTT,CASSFGTGGNEKLFF
TRBJ2-7,-,-,TRBV11-2,TGTGCCAGCAGCTTTGGTGGGCTGGGCGAGCAGTACTTC,CASSFGGLGEQYF
TRBJ2-5,-,TRBD1,TRBV28,TGTGCCAGCAGTTTCATACCTCGGGCAGGGGGTGAGTCAGGAGAGACCCAGTACTTC,CASSFIPRAGGESGETQYF
TRBJ2-2,-,-,TRBV29-1,TGCAGCGTACGGGAGATGGCCGGGGAGCTGTTTTTT,CSVREMAGELFF
TRBJ2-1,-,TRBD2,TRBV9,TGTGCCAGCAGCCTCCGATTTACTAGCGGTTACAATGAGCAGTTCTTC,CASSLRFTSGYNEQFF
TRBJ1-1,-,-,TRBV28,TGTGCCAGCAGTTTAACCCCCGAGGGGGTCGTTGAAGCTTTCTTT,CASSLTPEGVVEAFF
TRBJ2-7,once,-,TRBV11-2,TGTGCCAGCAGCTTATGGGCGGTCGACGAGCAGTACTTC,CASSLWAVDEQYF
TRBJ2-7,-,-,TRBV9,TGTGCCAGCAGCGTAGGAGGCAGGGACGAGCAGTACTTC,CASSVGGRDEQYF
TRBJ1-2,-,-,TRBV4-1,TGCGCCAGCAGCCAACCCGTGAGGGTTAGGGGCTATGGCTACACCTTC,CASSQPVRVRGYGYTF
TRBJ2-2,once,-,TRBV11-2,TGTGCCAGCATCCGCGGTGGCGGCACCGGGGAGCTGTTTTTT,CASIRGGGTGELFF
TRBJ2-7,-,TRBD2,TRBV27,TGTGCCAGCTCGTGGCGCGGGAGCTCCTACGAGCAGTACTTC,CASSWRGSSYEQYF
TRBJ1-2,-,-,TRBV9,TGTGCCAGCAGCCTTTACCCACCCGAAGGCTACACCTTC,CASSLYPPEGYTF
TRBJ1-2,-,-,TRBV19,TGTGCCAGCGAAGACAGATCTAACTATGGCTACACCTTC,CASEDRSNYGYTF
TRBJ2-7,-,-,TRBV2,TGTGCCAGCAGGCGACTGCAGTCCTACGAGCAGTACTTC,CASRRLQSYEQYF
TRBJ2-7,-,TRBD1,TRBV4-3,TGCGCCAGCAGCCAAGTTCTCGGGGACAGGAGTTACTCCTACGAGCAGTACTTC,CASSQVLGDRSYSYEQYF
TRBJ2-1,-,TRBD1,TRBV30,TGTGCCTGGACGAACAGGGGCAATGAGCAGTTCTTC,CAWTNRGNEQFF
TRBJ2-3,-,-,TRBV27,TGTGCCAGCAGCGCCGGGACCAAGGGGACAGATACGCAGTATTTT,CASSAGTKGTDTQYF
TRBJ1-2,-,TRBD1,TRBV9,TGTGCCAGCAGCGTAGCTACGCAGGGGGCGCTGGGCTACACCTTC,CASSVATQGALGYTF
TRBJ2-7,-,-,TRBV9,TGTGCCAGCAGCGTAGGTCCAGGCGGGTTCTACGAGCAGTACTTC,CASSVGPGGFYEQYF
TRBJ1-1,-,-,TRBV9,TGTGCCAGCAGCGCTCTGGACCGTTCTATGAACACTGAAGCTTTCTTT,CASSALDRSMNTEAFF
TRBJ2-1,-,-,TRBV27,TGTGCCAGCAGTTTAAGCAGGGGATCCTACAATGAGCAGTTCTTC,CASSLSRGSYNEQFF
TRBJ2-1,-,-,TRBV7-3,TGTGCCAGGCCGATGGGACTCATCTCCTACAATGAGCAGTTCTTC,CARPMGLISYNEQFF
TRBJ2-5,-,-,TRBV28,TGTGCCAGCAGTTTCCCCGGACCTCAAGAGACCCAGTACTTC,CASSFPGPQETQYF